The 18 T cell receptor beta chains below were found in one sample sequenced in a study of shared clonotypes between healthy human individuals. Generated by immunoSEQ multiplex PCR, the TCRdb table keeps only in-frame clones and is missing some. Among some 1 million clones listed, approximately 68% were seen once. Sequencing was done on a sample of memory CD4+ T cells sorted from blood. Sample subset: CD45RA-negative fraction. All receptors derive from a man aged 18 to 30 in good health.

Note on this clone: At the DNA level, this CDR3 is encoded by other sequences in the same sample as well. The V and J genes are TRBV19 and TRBJ2-3, with D unclear. V lost 0 bases and J lost 0, with 4 bases in between. CDR1 and CDR2 from the germline V gene are LNHDA and SQIVND (reference sequence). This CDR3 region has 14 residues. The CDR3 bases are TGTGCCAGTAGTATAGACAGCAGCACAGATACGCAGTATTTT. Its protein is CASSIDSSTDTQYF.

This clone was seen more than once but under ten times. The CDR3 sequence: CASSPPGSGVTDTQYF. DNA of the CDR3: TGTGCCAGCTCACCACCGGGTAGCGGGGTTACAGATACGCAGTATTTT. The chain employs TRBV18 and TRBJ2-3; 8 bases are shared with TRBD2. This CDR3 has 16 amino acids. V gave up 0 bases and J gave up 3 bases; unmatched junction bases: 5. Per the germline V gene, CDR1 is KGHSH and CDR2 is LQKENI.

This sequence joins TRBV2 and TRBJ1-6; 7 bases align to TRBD1. Trimming cost V 6 bases and J 6 bases; bases outside gene matches: 5. The CDR3 covers 14 residues. CDR1 is SNHLY, CDR2 FYNNEI, per germline. CDR3 sequence reads: CASRGDRINSPLHF. For the CDR3, the DNA is TGTGCCAGCAGGGGGGACAGAATTAATTCACCCCTCCACTTT.

The chain joins TRBV6-1 to TRBJ1-1; no definite D call. Germline-derived CDR1 and CDR2 are MNHNS and SASEGT. Trimming pared 7 bases from V and 1 base from J, leaving 10 bases between. This CDR3 comprises 13 residues. This CDR3 reads CASTRSQNTEAFF. The CDR3 DNA is TGTGCCAGCACTAGGTCTCAGAACACTGAAGCTTTCTTT.

Comments on this clone: Other DNA sequences in this specimen translate into the identical CDR3. The chain uses TRBV11-3 and TRBJ2-7, with 7 bases identical to TRBD1. Trimming removed 5 bases from V and 4 bases from J; junction bases left unmatched: 5. Germline-derived CDR1 and CDR2 are SGHNT and YENEEA. This CDR3 comprises 13 residues. In DNA, the CDR3 is TGTGCCAGCAGCCGGGGACAGACGTACGAGCAGTACTTC. Its translation is CASSRGQTYEQYF.

The chain links TRBV2 to TRBJ1-5; the D gene is possibly TRBD1 (5 bases). CDR1 is SNHLY, CDR2 FYNNEI, per germline. Trimming shortened V by 1 base and J by 3 bases, and 7 bases separated the two germline ends. The CDR3 covers 14 residues. CDR3: CASSEGTNNQPQHF. The DNA for the CDR3 is TGTGCCAGCAGTGAAGGGACAAACAATCAGCCCCAGCATTTT.

V usage is TRBV5-1 and J usage is TRBJ2-3; unclear D gene. V lost 0 bases to trimming and J lost 2 bases, with 10 bases between them. Germline values: CDR1 SGHRS, CDR2 YFSETQ. The CDR3 is 15 amino acids. The CDR3 coding sequence is TGCGCCAGCAGCTTGGGGGCCGGAAACACAGATACGCAGTATTTT. This sequence encodes CASSLGAGNTDTQYF.

The chain is built from TRBV27 and TRBJ1-6; no firm D call. CDR3 size: 15 residues. The germline CDR1 and CDR2 sequences are MNHEY and SMNVEV (reference sequence). V lost 3 bases to trimming and J lost 7 bases, with 13 bases between them. CDR3 loop: CASSFAQVGNSPLHF. The CDR3 coding sequence is TGTGCCAGCAGTTTCGCCCAGGTCGGGAATTCACCCCTCCACTTT.

CDR3 nucleotides: TGTGCCAGCGACAGGGTGGGGCACGAGCAGTACTTC. This gives the protein CASDRVGHEQYF. This rearrangement joins TRBV6-1 to TRBJ2-7, with 7 bases that match TRBD1. Per germline, CDR1 MNHNS and CDR2 SASEGT. After removal of 8 bases from V and 5 bases from J, the junction contained 6 bases not matched to a gene. This CDR3 region has 12 residues.

This sequence joins TRBV7-6 and TRBJ2-5; D is unresolved. This CDR3 is 14 amino acids long. The germline V gene encodes CDR1 SGHVS and CDR2 FNYEAQ. The germline V and J ends were trimmed by 5 bases and 1 base, with 11 bases remaining between them. CDR3: CASSPSGLQETQYF. DNA for the CDR3: TGTGCCAGCAGCCCCTCGGGCCTCCAAGAGACCCAGTACTTC.

The chain joins TRBV5-1 to TRBJ1-6, with no clear D. This CDR3 spans 15 amino acids. Germline V lookup: CDR1 SGHRS, CDR2 YFSETQ. Trimming stripped 0 bases from V and 7 bases from J, with 11 bases between. The CDR3 sequence: CASSLGPGPNSPLHF. CDR3 DNA: TGCGCCAGCAGCTTGGGTCCGGGCCCCAATTCACCCCTCCACTTT.

The chain carries TRBV15 and TRBJ2-5, with 15 nucleotides matching TRBD2. Germline V lookup: CDR1 LNHNV, CDR2 YYDKDF (reference sequence). J lost 5 bases, V lost 0 bases, and 4 bases had no gene match. CDR3 length equals 17 residues. DNA of the CDR3: TGTGCCACCAGCAGAGATGGACTAGCGGGGGGGCCGGAGACCCAGTACTTC. It yields the protein CATSRDGLAGGPETQYF. Full variable domain (remainder filled in from reference TRBV15 and TRBJ2-5): DAMVIQNPRYQVTQFGKPVTLSCSQTLNHNVMYWYQQKSSQAPKLLFHYYDKDFNNEADTPDNFQSRRPNTSFCFLDIRSPGLGDTAMYLCATSRDGLAGGPETQYFGPGTRLLVL.

The chain links TRBV27 to TRBJ2-7; 10 bases agree with TRBD2. Looked up from germline, CDR1 is MNHEY and CDR2 is SMNVEV (reference sequence). The CDR3 spans 16 residues. The J segment lost 1 base and the V segment lost 2 bases, leaving 5 bases of the junction unmatched. The CDR3 region has the DNA TGTGCCAGCAGTTTAAGGACTAGCGGATTTTCCTACGAGCAGTACTTC. This encodes CASSLRTSGFSYEQYF.

This rearrangement joins TRBV30 to TRBJ1-2; TRBD1 agrees at 9 bases. Germline V gene data show CDR1 as GTSNPN and CDR2 as SVGIG (reference sequence). V trimming: 3 bases; J trimming: 7 bases; junction bases outside the gene matches: 15. The CDR3 has 16 amino acids. This chain's CDR3 is CAWRQTYRGRVGGYTF. Written as DNA, the CDR3 is TGTGCCTGGAGGCAAACCTACAGGGGGCGAGTTGGTGGCTACACCTTC. The variable domain in full, with the rest retrieved from reference TRBV30 and TRBJ1-2, is SQTIHQWPATLVQPVGSPLSLECTVEGTSNPNLYWYRQAAGRGLQLLFYSVGIGQISSEVPQNLSASRPQDRQFILSSKKLLLSDSGFYLCAWRQTYRGRVGGYTFGSGTRLTVV.

This clone was picked up a small number of times. The chain recombines TRBV11-2 with TRBJ1-5; D is uncertain. Between the trimmed V and J ends, which lost 6 bases and 5 bases, there was a span of 11 bases. Germline V gives CDR1 SGHAT, CDR2 FQNNGV. This CDR3 has 13 amino acids. The chain's CDR3 is CASSVAPYQPQHF. The CDR3, as DNA: TGTGCCAGCAGTGTGGCCCCCTATCAGCCCCAGCATTTT. Drawing the rest from reference TRBV11-2 and TRBJ1-5, the complete variable domain is EAGVAQSPRYKIIEKRQSVAFWCNPISGHATLYWYQQILGQGPKLLIQFQNNGVVDDSQLPKDRFSAERLKGVDSTLKIQPAKLEDSAVYLCASSVAPYQPQHFGDGTRLSIL.

As regards this clone: The same CDR3 is also encoded by other DNA sequences in this sample. The gene calls are TRBV7-2 and TRBJ2-7; D is ambiguous. V was cut by 5 bases and J by 2 bases, with 7 bases left in between. This CDR3 has 12 residues. CDR1 and CDR2 (germline): SGHTA, FQGNSA. The CDR3 DNA reads as TGTGCCAGCAGCCTTTCTCCCTACGAGCAGTACTTC. Protein sequence: CASSLSPYEQYF.

The chain combines TRBV27 with TRBJ1-1; TRBD1 aligns across 9 bases. This CDR3 comprises 14 residues. Trimming took 6 bases from V and 5 from J; bases not matched to a gene: 7. Germline CDR1 and CDR2: MNHEY and SMNVEV (reference sequence). This CDR3 is CASRGRDRVTEAFF. The CDR3 region has the DNA TGTGCCAGCAGGGGCCGGGACAGGGTAACTGAAGCTTTCTTT.

The rearrangement joins TRBV7-6 to TRBJ1-5; D not certain. The CDR3 covers 16 residues. Trimming cost V 6 bases and J 5 bases, with 20 bases left between them. Germline V gene sequence: CDR1 SGHVS, CDR2 FNYEAQ. The CDR3 is CASSQGSGDGYQPQHF. The CDR3 bases are TGTGCCAGCAGTCAAGGGTCGGGCGATGGATATCAGCCCCAGCATTTT.